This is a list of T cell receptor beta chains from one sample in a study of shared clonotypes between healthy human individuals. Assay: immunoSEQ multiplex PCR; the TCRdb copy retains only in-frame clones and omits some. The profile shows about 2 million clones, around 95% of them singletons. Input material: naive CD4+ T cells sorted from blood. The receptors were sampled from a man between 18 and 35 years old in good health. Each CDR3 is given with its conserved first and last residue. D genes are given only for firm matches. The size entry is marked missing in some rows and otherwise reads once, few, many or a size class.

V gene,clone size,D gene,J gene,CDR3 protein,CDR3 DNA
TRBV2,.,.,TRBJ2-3,CASSLRDADTQYF,TGTGCCAGCTCCCTGCGGGATGCAGATACGCAGTATTTT
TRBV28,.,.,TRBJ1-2,CASRVGGGGYTF,TGTGCCAGCAGGGTAGGAGGGGGTGGCTACACCTTC
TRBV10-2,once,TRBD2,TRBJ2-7,CASSDWLRLATYEQYF,TGCGCCAGCAGTGATTGGTTGAGACTAGCAACTTACGAGCAGTACTTC
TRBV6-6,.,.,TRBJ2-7,CASSRSGLPEYEQYF,TGTGCCAGCAGCCGTAGCGGACTACCCGAGTACGAGCAGTACTTC
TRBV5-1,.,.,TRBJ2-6,CASSYVGSGANVLTF,TGCGCCAGCAGCTATGTGGGCTCTGGGGCCAACGTCCTGACTTTC
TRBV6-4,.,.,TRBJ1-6,CASSVRRGFPYGPLHF,TGTGCCAGCAGTGTCCGGAGGGGATTCCCCTATGGACCCCTCCACTTT
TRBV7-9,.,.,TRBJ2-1,CASDRRYNEQFF,TGTGCCAGTGACCGGAGGTACAATGAGCAGTTCTTC
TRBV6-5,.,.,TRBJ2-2,CASSHKIGELFF,TGTGCCAGCAGCCATAAAATCGGGGAGCTGTTTTTT
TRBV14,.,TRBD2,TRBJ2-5,CASSPPGGRALETQYF,TGTGCCAGCAGCCCCCCCGGCGGGAGGGCCTTAGAGACCCAGTACTTC
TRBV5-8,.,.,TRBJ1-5,CASSFPGASNQPQHF,TGTGCCAGCAGCTTCCCAGGGGCAAGCAATCAGCCCCAGCATTTT
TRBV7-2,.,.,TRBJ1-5,CASSLAFQPQHF,TGTGCCAGCAGCTTAGCTTTCCAGCCCCAGCATTTT
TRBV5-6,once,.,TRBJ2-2,CASSRQGEKDTGELFF,TGTGCCAGCAGCCGGCAGGGAGAGAAAGACACCGGGGAGCTGTTTTTT
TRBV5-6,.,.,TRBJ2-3,CASSGGWSSTDTQYF,TGTGCCAGCAGCGGCGGCTGGTCTAGCACAGATACGCAGTATTTT
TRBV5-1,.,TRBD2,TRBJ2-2,CASSLALVAGTNTGELFF,TGCGCCAGCAGCTTGGCCCTCGTAGCGGGAACGAACACCGGGGAGCTGTTTTTT
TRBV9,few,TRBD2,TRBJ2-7,CASSVGSGAAYEQYF,TGTGCCAGCAGCGTTGGGAGCGGGGCCGCCTACGAGCAGTACTTC
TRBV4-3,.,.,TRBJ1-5,CASSHSIDRKQPQHF,TGCGCCAGCAGCCACTCTATCGACAGGAAACAGCCCCAGCATTTT
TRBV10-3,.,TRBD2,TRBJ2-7,CATGGAYEQYF,TGTGCCACCGGGGGGGCCTACGAGCAGTACTTC
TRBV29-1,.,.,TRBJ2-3,CSGGGDTQYF,TGCAGCGGAGGTGGAGATACGCAGTATTTT
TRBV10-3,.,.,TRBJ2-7,CATGWRGETYEQYF,TGTGCCACCGGTTGGAGGGGGGAAACCTACGAGCAGTACTTC
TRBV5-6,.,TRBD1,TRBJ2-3,CASSLEGQGLSTDTQYF,TGTGCCAGCAGCTTGGAGGGACAGGGACTAAGCACAGATACGCAGTATTTT
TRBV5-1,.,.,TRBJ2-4,CASSGGGPLAKNIQYF,TGCGCCAGCAGCGGCGGGGGCCCGCTAGCCAAAAACATTCAGTACTTC
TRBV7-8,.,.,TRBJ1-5,CASSPDSSNQPQHF,TGTGCCAGCAGCCCCGACAGTAGCAATCAGCCCCAGCATTTT
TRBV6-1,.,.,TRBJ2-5,CAASKVGGETQYF,TGTGCCGCTTCGAAGGTAGGAGGGGAGACCCAGTACTTC
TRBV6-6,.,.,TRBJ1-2,CASSYGGSDYGYTF,TGTGCCAGCAGTTACGGGGGTTCGGACTATGGCTACACCTTC
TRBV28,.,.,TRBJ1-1,CASRSPGATEAFF,TGTGCCAGTAGGTCTCCAGGTGCCACTGAAGCTTTCTTT
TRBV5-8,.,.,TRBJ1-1,CASSPRGAGDTEAFF,TGTGCCAGCAGTCCCCGGGGGGCCGGGGACACTGAAGCTTTCTTT
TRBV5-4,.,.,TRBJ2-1,CASSPGLGYYEQFF,TGTGCCAGCAGCCCGGGACTCGGATATTATGAGCAGTTCTTC
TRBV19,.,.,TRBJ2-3,CASSFFGGNTDTQYF,TGTGCCAGTAGTTTTTTCGGTGGGAACACAGATACGCAGTATTTT
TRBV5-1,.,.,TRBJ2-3,CASRLPEVDTQYF,TGCGCCAGCAGACTTCCGGAGGTAGATACGCAGTATTTT
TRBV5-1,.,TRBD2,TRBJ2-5,CASSSGNSGGAETQYF,TGCGCCAGCAGCTCCGGAAATAGCGGGGGGGCGGAGACCCAGTACTTC
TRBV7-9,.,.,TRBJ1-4,CASSSRSGAVEKLFF,TGTGCCAGCAGCTCACGCTCCGGGGCCGTTGAAAAACTGTTTTTT
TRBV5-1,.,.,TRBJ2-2,CASSPDSIFNTGELFF,TGCGCCAGCAGCCCGGACAGTATCTTTAACACCGGGGAGCTGTTTTTT
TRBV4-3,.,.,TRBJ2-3,CASSQEKLAFLADTQYF,TGCGCCAGCAGCCAAGAGAAACTAGCATTTTTAGCAGATACGCAGTATTTT
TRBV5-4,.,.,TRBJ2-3,CASSLAARSSTDTQYF,TGTGCCAGCAGCTTAGCGGCGCGGTCTAGCACAGATACGCAGTATTTT